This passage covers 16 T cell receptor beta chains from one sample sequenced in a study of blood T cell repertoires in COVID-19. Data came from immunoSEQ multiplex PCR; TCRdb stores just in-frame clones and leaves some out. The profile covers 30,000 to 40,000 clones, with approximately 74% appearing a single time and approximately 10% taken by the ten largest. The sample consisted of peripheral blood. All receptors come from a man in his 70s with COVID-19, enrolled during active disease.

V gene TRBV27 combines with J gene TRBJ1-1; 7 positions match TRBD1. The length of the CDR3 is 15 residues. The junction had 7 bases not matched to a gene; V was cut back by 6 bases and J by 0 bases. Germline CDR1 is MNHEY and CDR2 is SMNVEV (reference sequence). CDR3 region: CASSRGTVLNTEAFF. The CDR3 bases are TGTGCCAGCAGCCGTGGGACAGTTTTGAACACTGAAGCTTTCTTT.

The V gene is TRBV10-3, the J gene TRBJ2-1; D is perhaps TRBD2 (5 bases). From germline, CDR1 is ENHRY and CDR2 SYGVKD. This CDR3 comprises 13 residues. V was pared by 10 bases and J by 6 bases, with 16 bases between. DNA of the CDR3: TGTGCCACCATGGCCGGGGTAGTCAATGAGCAGTTCTTC. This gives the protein CATMAGVVNEQFF.

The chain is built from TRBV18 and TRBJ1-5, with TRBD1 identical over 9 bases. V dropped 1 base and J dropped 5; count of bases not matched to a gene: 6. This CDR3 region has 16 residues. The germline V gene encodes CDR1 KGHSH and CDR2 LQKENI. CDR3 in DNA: TGTGCCAGCTCACCACAGCGACAGGGGGTTGATCAGCCCCAGCATTTT. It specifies CASSPQRQGVDQPQHF.

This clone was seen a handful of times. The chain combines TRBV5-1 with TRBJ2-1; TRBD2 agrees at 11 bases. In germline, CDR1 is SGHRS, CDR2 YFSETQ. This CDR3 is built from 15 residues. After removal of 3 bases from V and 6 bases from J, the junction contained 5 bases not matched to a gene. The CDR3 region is CASSSGGLAVNEQFF. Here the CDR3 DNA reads TGCGCCAGCAGCTCGGGGGGACTAGCGGTCAATGAGCAGTTCTTC.

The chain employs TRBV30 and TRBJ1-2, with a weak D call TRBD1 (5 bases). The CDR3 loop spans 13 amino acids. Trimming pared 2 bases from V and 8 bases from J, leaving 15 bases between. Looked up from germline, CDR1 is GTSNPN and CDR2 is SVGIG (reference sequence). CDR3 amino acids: CAWSWGRDGGYTF. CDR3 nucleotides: TGTGCCTGGAGTTGGGGGAGGGACGGGGGCTACACCTTC.

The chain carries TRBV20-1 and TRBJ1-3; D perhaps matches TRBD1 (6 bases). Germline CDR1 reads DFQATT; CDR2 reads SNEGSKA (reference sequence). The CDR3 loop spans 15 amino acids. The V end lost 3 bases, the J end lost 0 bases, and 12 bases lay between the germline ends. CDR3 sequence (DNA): TGCAGTGCTAGTAGGGGGAGCCTCTCTGGAAACACCATATATTTT. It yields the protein CSASRGSLSGNTIYF.

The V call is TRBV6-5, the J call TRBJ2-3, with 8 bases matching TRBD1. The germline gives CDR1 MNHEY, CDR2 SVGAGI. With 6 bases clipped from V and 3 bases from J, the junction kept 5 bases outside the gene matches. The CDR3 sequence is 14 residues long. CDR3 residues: CASREDRVTDTQYF. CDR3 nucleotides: TGTGCCAGCAGGGAGGACAGGGTTACAGATACGCAGTATTTT.

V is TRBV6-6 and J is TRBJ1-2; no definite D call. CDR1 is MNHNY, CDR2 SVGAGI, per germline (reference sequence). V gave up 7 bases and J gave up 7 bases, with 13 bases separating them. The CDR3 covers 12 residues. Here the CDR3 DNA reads TGTGCCAGCACGTCCCGAAGGAGTGGCTACACCTTC. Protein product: CASTSRRSGYTF.

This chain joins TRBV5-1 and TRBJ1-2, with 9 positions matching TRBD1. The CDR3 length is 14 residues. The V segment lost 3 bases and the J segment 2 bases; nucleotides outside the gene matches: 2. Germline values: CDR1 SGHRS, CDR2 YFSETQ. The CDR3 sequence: CASSSGQGNYGYTF. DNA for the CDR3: TGCGCCAGCAGCTCGGGACAGGGCAACTATGGCTACACCTTC. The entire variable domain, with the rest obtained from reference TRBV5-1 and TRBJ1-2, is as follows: KAGVTQTPRYLIKTRGQQVTLSCSPISGHRSVSWYQQTPGQGLQFLFEYFSETQRNKGNFPGRFSGRQFSNSRSEMNVSTLELGDSALYLCASSSGQGNYGYTFGSGTRLTVV.

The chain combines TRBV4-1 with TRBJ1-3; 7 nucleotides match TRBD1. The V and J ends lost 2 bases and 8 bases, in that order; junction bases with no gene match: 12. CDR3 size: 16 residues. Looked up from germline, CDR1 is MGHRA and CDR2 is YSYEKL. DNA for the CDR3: TGCGCCAGCAGCCAAAACCTGGCGGCAGGGGGATACACCATATATTTT. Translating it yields CASSQNLAAGGYTIYF.

The CDR3 DNA sequence: TGTGCCAGCAGTTCCGCGGGGTGGACTGGCTACACCTTC. Residues: CASSSAGWTGYTF. The rearrangement uses TRBV28 and TRBJ1-2; D uncertain. Trimming shortened V by 4 bases and J by 7 bases, and 13 bases separated the two germline ends. The germline CDR1 and CDR2 sequences are MDHEN and SYDVKM. There are 13 residues in the CDR3.

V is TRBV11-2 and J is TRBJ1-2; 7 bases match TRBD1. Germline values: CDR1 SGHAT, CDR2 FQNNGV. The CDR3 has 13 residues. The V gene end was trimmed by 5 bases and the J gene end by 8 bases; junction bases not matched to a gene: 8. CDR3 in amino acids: CASSPGTAEGYTF. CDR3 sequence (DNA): TGTGCCAGCAGCCCCGGGACAGCGGAGGGCTACACCTTC.

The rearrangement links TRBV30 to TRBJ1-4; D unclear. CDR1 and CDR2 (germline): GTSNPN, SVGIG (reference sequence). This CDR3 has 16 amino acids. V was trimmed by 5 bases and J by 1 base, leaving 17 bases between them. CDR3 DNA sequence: TGTGCCTGGGCTAACTCCCTCCGCCGAACTAATGAAAAACTGTTTTTT. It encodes CAWANSLRRTNEKLFF.

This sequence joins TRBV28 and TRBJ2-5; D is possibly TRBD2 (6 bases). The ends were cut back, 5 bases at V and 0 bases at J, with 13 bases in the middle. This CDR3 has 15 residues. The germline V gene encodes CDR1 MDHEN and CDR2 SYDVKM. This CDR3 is CASSSRRGYQETQYF. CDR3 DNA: TGTGCCAGCAGTAGCCGACGGGGGTACCAAGAGACCCAGTACTTC.

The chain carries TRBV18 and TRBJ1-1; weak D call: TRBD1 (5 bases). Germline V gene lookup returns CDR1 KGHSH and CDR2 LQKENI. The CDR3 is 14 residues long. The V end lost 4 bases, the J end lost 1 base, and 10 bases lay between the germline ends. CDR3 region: CASSHGRENTEAFF. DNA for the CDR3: TGTGCCAGCTCACACGGCAGGGAGAACACTGAAGCTTTCTTT.

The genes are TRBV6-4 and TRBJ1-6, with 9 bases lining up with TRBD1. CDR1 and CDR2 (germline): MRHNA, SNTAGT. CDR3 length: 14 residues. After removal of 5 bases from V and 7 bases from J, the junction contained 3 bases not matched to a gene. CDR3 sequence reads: CASSSTGGNSPLHF. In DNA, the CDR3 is TGTGCCAGCAGTTCGACAGGGGGAAATTCACCCCTCCACTTT.